Shown below are 16 T cell receptor beta chains from a single sample sequenced in a study of sequential checkpoint blockade in melanoma (dated by TCRdb to about 2019). The library was made by the immunoSEQ multiplex PCR assay. Drawn from immuneACCESS, this table holds only the in-frame rearrangements with V and J called that TCRdb kept. Clones are partly lost; checked studies trace under half to an unresolved V gene and leave the rest unexplained. The sample has 15,000 to 20,000 clones on record, about three fifths of them singletons. The leading ten clones occupy around 17% of the sample. The sample's treatment or condition label is to be understood as: randomized to nivolumab then ipilimumab (arm A) or the reverse (arm B). The sequenced sample was CD8+ T cells sorted from blood (inferred from file names), obtained from a patient given nivolumab and ipilimumab in sequence. These receptors all stem from a human donor with melanoma.

The V and J genes are TRBV4-1 and TRBJ2-2; 9 bases line up with TRBD1. CDR3 size: 16 residues. Germline V gene lookup returns CDR1 MGHRA and CDR2 YSYEKL. The trim removed 3 bases at V and 6 bases at J, leaving 8 bases unmatched. The CDR3 bases are TGCGCCAGCAGCCACCCGAACAGGGGGCAGTCCGGGGAGCTGTTTTTT. This encodes CASSHPNRGQSGELFF.

This clone is a singleton in its sample. The CDR3 DNA sequence: TGTGCCAGCAGTTTATACGGGAGTGGAGATACGCAGTATTTT. This gives the protein CASSLYGSGDTQYF. The V and J genes are TRBV27 and TRBJ2-3, with D tentatively TRBD2 (6 bases). CDR3 size: 14 residues. The V and J ends lost 1 base and 5 bases respectively, with 10 bases between them. Germline lookup yields CDR1 MNHEY and CDR2 SMNVEV (reference sequence).

This chain links TRBV4-1 with TRBJ2-5; 7 positions agree with TRBD2. This CDR3 is 16 amino acids long. Germline values: CDR1 MGHRA, CDR2 YSYEKL. Unmatched junction bases numbered 7, after V lost 2 bases and J lost 1 base. The CDR3 region is CASSQLTSMGQETQYF. CDR3 in DNA: TGCGCCAGCAGCCAACTGACTAGCATGGGCCAAGAGACCCAGTACTTC.

The chain is built from TRBV5-8 and TRBJ1-2; the match to TRBD1 covers 9 bases. Germline assignment: CDR1 SGHTS and CDR2 YDEGEE. The CDR3 loop spans 15 amino acids. V shed 2 bases and J 1 base; nucleotides not matched to a gene: 3. In nucleotides, the CDR3 is TGTGCCAGCAGCTTATGGACAGGGGATAACTATGGCTACACCTTC. It yields the protein CASSLWTGDNYGYTF.

The J gene is TRBJ2-5, the V gene TRBV2, with TRBD2 matching over 9 bases. The CDR3 spans 15 residues. Trimming removed 0 bases from V and 5 bases from J; junction bases left unmatched: 4. CDR1 SNHLY and CDR2 FYNNEI come from the germline V gene. The CDR3 coding sequence is TGTGCCAGCAGTGAAGCAGGGCGGGAGGGGGAGACCCAGTACTTC. It yields the protein CASSEAGREGETQYF.

The chain combines TRBV28 with TRBJ2-3; 7 bases are shared with TRBD2. The CDR3 is 14 amino acids. The germline V gene encodes CDR1 MDHEN and CDR2 SYDVKM. V lost 5 bases, J lost 1 base, and 3 bases stayed unmatched. The CDR3 sequence is CASSITSGTDTQYF. The CDR3 nucleotides are TGTGCCAGCAGTATCACTAGCGGCACAGATACGCAGTATTTT.

The J gene is TRBJ1-1, the V gene TRBV28, with D perhaps TRBD1 (5 bases). V was trimmed by 2 bases and J by 8 bases, leaving 12 bases between them. The CDR3 covers 13 residues. Per the germline V gene, CDR1 is MDHEN and CDR2 is SYDVKM. The DNA of the CDR3 is TGTGCCAGCAGTTTAGACAGTCCCGGGGAAGCTTTCTTT. The encoded protein is CASSLDSPGEAFF.

This clone is classed as medium-sized. The gene calls are TRBV10-3 and TRBJ1-2; TRBD1 matches at 9 bases. This CDR3 region has 16 residues. Trimming removed 1 base from V and 0 bases from J; junction bases left unmatched: 3. CDR1 ENHRY and CDR2 SYGVKD come from the germline V gene. The CDR3 coding sequence is TGTGCCATCAGTGAGTTACAGGGGGCGACTAACTATGGCTACACCTTC. Amino acids: CAISELQGATNYGYTF.

This chain connects TRBV5-3 to TRBJ2-7; a weak D match, TRBD1 (6 bases). TRBV5-3 is an ORF, and what it does is uncertain. The CDR3 sequence is 14 residues long. V lost 8 bases to trimming and J lost 3 bases, with 18 bases between them. The CDR3 loop reads CASSPTTGSYEQYF. The CDR3 DNA sequence: TGTGCCAGCAGCCCTACTACAGGGAGCTACGAGCAGTACTTC.

The chain uses TRBV29-1 and TRBJ1-1; the match to TRBD1 covers 7 bases. Germline V CDR1 and CDR2: SQVTM, ANQGSEA. This CDR3 comprises 13 residues. The V and J ends lost 7 bases and 1 base, in that order; junction bases with no gene match: 6. The CDR3 sequence: CSAPTGSNTEAFF. The CDR3 DNA follows: TGCAGCGCGCCGACAGGGTCGAACACTGAAGCTTTCTTT.

This clone appeared a few times. The chain links TRBV7-9 to TRBJ2-7, with 12 positions matching TRBD2. The germline V gene encodes CDR1 SEHNR and CDR2 FQNEAQ (reference sequence). The CDR3 covers 16 residues. Losses at the gene ends were 2 bases for V and 1 base for J; bases not matched to a gene: 3. The CDR3 DNA reads as TGTGCCAGCAGCTTAACGACTAGCGGGGGATCCTACGAGCAGTACTTC. This codes for CASSLTTSGGSYEQYF.

This clone was observed a handful of times. The chain couples TRBV5-6 to TRBJ2-7; 8 bases line up with TRBD2. The junction had 2 bases not matched to a gene; V was cut back by 5 bases and J by 1 base. The germline gives CDR1 SGHDT, CDR2 YYEEEE. The CDR3 consists of 13 residues. Here the CDR3 DNA reads TGTGCCAGCAGGTCGGGGGGGTCCTACGAGCAGTACTTC. Amino acids: CASRSGGSYEQYF.

This clone occurred a few times. The J gene is TRBJ1-5, the V gene TRBV6-6; D is unresolved. Per the germline V gene, CDR1 is MNHNY and CDR2 is SVGAGI (reference sequence). The CDR3 is 14 amino acids. Trimming removed 3 bases from V and 2 bases from J, with 8 bases in between. The CDR3 DNA sequence: TGTGCCAGCAGTTATGGGGAGGGCAATCAGCCCCAGCATTTT. It codes for CASSYGEGNQPQHF.

V is TRBV4-1 and J is TRBJ1-1, with D possibly being TRBD1 (5 bases). V lost 1 base, J lost 4 bases, and 10 bases lay in between. Germline V lookup: CDR1 MGHRA, CDR2 YSYEKL. The CDR3 is made up of 14 amino acids. The CDR3 reads CASSQVGEGTEAFF. In nucleotides, the CDR3 is TGCGCCAGCAGCCAAGTGGGGGAGGGCACTGAAGCTTTCTTT.

The chain recombines TRBV4-2 with TRBJ1-1, with D maybe TRBD1 (6 bases). V was trimmed by 1 base and J by 5 bases, leaving 8 bases between them. Germline assignment: CDR1 LGHNA and CDR2 YNFKEQ. This CDR3 is built from 13 residues. As DNA, the CDR3 is TGTGCCAGCAGCCAAGCAGGGGTTACTGAAGCTTTCTTT. Translating gives CASSQAGVTEAFF.

The chain carries TRBV7-6 and TRBJ2-2; 9 bases match TRBD1. Germline values: CDR1 SGHVS, CDR2 FNYEAQ. The V gene end was trimmed by 1 base and the J gene end by 4 bases; junction bases not matched to a gene: 10. The CDR3 has 18 residues. The CDR3 here is CASSLGLTGGPSTGELFF. For the CDR3, the DNA is TGTGCCAGCAGCTTAGGCCTCACAGGGGGCCCGTCCACCGGGGAGCTGTTTTTT.